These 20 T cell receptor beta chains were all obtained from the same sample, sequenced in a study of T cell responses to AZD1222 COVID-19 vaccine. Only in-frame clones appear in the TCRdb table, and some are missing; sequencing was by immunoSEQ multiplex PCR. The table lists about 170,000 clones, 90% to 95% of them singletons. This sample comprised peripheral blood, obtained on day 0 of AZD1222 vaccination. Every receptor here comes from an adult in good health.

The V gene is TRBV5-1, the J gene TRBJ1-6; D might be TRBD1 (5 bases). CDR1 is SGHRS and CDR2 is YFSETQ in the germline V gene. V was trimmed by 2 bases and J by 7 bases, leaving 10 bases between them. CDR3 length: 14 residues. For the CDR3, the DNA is TGCGCCAGCAGCTTATTACAGGAAAATTCACCCCTCCACTTT. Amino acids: CASSLLQENSPLHF.

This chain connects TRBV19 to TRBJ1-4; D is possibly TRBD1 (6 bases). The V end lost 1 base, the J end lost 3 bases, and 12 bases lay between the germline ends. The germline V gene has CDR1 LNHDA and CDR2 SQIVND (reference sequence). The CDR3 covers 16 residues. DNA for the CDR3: TGTGCCAGTAGTATAGGCGCGACAGGCCCTAATGAAAAACTGTTTTTT. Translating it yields CASSIGATGPNEKLFF.

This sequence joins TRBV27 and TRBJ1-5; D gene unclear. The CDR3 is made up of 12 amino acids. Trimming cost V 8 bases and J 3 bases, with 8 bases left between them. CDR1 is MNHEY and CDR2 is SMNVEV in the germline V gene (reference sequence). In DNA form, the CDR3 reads TGTGCCAGCGGGCAAAACAATCAGCCCCAGCATTTT. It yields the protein CASGQNNQPQHF.

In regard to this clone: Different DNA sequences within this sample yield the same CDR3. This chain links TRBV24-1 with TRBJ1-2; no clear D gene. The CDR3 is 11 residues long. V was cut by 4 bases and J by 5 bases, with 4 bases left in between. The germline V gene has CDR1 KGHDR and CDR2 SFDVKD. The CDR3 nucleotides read TGTGCCACCAGTGACGGATATGGCTACACCTTC. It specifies CATSDGYGYTF.

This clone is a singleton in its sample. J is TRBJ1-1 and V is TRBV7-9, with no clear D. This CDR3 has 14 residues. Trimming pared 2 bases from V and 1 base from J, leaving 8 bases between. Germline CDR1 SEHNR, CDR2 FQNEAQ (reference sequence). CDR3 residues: CASSLRAANTEAFF. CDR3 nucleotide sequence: TGTGCCAGCAGCTTACGGGCCGCGAACACTGAAGCTTTCTTT.

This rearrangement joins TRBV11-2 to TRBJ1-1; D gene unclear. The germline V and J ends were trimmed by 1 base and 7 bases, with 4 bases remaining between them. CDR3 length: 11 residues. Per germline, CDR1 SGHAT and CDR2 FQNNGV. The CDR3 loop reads CASSLGGEAFF. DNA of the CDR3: TGTGCCAGCAGCTTAGGCGGTGAAGCTTTCTTT.

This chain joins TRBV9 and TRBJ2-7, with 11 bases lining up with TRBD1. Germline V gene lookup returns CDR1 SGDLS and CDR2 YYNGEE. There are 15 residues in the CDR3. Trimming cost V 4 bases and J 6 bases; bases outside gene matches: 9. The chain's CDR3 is CASSSHLGTGGEQYF. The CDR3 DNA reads TGTGCCAGCAGCTCCCACCTGGGGACAGGGGGCGAGCAGTACTTC.

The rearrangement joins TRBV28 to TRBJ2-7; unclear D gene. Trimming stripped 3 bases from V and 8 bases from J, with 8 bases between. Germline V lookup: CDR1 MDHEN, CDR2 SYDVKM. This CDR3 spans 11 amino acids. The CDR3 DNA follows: TGTGCCAGCAGTTTGGTCTGGCAGCAGTACTTC. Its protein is CASSLVWQQYF.

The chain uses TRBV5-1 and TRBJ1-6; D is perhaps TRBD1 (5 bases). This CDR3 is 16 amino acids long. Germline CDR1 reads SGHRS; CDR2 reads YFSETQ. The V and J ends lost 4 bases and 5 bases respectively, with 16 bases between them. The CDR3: CASSEQVTRNNSPLHF. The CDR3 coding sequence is TGCGCCAGCAGCGAACAGGTCACTCGAAATAATTCACCCCTCCACTTT.

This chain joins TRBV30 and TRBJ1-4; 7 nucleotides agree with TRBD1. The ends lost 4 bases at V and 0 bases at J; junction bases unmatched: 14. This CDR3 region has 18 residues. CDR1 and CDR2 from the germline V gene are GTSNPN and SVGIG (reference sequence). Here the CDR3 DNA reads TGTGCCTGGACTACCTTGGGACAGTCCGTTGCAACTAATGAAAAACTGTTTTTT. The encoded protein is CAWTTLGQSVATNEKLFF.

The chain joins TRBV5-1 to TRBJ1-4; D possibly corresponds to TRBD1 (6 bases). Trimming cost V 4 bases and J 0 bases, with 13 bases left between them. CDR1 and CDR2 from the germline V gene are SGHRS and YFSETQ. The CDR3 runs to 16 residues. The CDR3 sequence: CASSISDSATNEKLFF. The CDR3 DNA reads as TGCGCCAGCAGCATTTCGGACAGCGCAACTAATGAAAAACTGTTTTTT.

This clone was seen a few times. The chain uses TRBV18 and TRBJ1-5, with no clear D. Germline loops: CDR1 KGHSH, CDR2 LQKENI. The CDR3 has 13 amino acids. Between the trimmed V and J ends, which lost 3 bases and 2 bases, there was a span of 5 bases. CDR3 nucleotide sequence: TGTGCCAGCTCACCCGATGGCAATCAGCCCCAGCATTTT. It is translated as CASSPDGNQPQHF.

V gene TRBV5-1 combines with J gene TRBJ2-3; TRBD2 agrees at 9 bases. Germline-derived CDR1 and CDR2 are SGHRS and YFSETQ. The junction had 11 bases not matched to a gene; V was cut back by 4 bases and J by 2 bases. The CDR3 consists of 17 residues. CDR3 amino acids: CASSPPTGGGATDTQYF. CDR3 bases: TGCGCCAGCAGCCCCCCCACTGGCGGGGGGGCCACAGATACGCAGTATTTT.

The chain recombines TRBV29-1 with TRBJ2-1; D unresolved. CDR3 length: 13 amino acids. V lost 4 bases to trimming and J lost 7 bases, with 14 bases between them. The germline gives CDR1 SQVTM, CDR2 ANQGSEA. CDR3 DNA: TGCAGCGTTGTAGGGTGGCCGGCAAATGAGCAGTTCTTC. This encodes CSVVGWPANEQFF.

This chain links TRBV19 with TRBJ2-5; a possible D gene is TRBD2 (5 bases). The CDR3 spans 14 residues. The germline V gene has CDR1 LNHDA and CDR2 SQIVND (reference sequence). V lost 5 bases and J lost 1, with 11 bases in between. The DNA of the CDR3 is TGTGCCAGTAGTGGGATAGGGAGCCAAGAGACCCAGTACTTC. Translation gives CASSGIGSQETQYF.

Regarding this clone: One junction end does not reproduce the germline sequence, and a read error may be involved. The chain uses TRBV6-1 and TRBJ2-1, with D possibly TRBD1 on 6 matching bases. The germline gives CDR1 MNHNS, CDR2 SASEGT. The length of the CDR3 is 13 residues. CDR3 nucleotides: TGTGCCAGCAGTGAACTAACCGGGACACCTTTGGTCTTC. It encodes CASSELTGTPLVF.

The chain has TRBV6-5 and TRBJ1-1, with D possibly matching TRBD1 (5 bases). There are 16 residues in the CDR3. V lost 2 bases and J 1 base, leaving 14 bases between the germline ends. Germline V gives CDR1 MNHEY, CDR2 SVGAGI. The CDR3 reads CASSYRYQGSNTEAFF. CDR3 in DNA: TGTGCCAGCAGTTACCGGTATCAGGGTTCGAACACTGAAGCTTTCTTT.

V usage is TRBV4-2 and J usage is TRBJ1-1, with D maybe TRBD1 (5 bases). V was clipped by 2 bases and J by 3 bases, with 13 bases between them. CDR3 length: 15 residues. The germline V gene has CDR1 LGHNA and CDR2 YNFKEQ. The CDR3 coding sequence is TGTGCCAGCAGCCAATTTCTCCAGGGTTACACTGAAGCTTTCTTT. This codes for CASSQFLQGYTEAFF.

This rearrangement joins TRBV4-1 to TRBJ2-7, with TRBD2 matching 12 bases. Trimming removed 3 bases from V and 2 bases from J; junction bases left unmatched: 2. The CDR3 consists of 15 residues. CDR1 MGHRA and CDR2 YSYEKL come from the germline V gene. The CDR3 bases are TGCGCCAGCAGCCAGGCTAGCGGGAGGGCCTACGAGCAGTACTTC. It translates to CASSQASGRAYEQYF.

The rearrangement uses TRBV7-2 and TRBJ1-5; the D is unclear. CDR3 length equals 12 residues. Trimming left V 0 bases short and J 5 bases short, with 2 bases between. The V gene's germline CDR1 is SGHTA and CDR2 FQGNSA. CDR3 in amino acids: CASSLAHQPQHF. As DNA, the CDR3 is TGTGCCAGCAGCTTAGCCCATCAGCCCCAGCATTTT.